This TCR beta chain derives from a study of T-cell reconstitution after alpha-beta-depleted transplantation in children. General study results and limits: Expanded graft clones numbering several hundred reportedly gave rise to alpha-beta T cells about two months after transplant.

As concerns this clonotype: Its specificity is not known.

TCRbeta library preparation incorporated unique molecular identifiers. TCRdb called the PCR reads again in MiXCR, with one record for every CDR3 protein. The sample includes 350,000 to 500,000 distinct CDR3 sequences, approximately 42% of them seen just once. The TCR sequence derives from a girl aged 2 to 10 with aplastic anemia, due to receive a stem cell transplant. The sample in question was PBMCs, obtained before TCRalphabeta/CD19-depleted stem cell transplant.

The CDR3 reads CAISESPDTQYF. The CDR3 nucleotides are TGTGCCATCAGTGAGTCTCCGGATACGCAGTATTTT. The genes are TRBV10-3 and TRBJ2-3; D ambiguous. Germline V gives CDR1 ENHRY, CDR2 SYGVKD. The V end was cut by 0 bases, the J end by 6 bases, with 4 bases between. This CDR3 comprises 12 residues.